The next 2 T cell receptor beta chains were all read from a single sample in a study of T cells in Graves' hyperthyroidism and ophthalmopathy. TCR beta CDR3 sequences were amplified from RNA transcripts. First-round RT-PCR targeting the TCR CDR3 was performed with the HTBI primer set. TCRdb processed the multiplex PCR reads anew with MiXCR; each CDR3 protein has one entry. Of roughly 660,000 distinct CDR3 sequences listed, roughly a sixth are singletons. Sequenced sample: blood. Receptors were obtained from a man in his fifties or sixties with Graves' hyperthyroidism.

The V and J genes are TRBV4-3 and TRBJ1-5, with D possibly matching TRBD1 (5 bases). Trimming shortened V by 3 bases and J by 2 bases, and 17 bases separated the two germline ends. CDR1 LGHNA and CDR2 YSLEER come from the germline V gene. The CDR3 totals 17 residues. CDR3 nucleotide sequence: TGCGCCAGCAGCCATCACCAGAGGGGCATTTGCAATCAGCCCCAGCATTTT. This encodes CASSHHQRGICNQPQHF.

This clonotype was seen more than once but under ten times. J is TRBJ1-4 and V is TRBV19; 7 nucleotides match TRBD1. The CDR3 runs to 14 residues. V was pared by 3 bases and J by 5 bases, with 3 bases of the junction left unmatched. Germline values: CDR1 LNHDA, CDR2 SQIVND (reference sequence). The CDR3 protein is CASSIRQGNEKLFF. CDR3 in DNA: TGTGCCAGTAGTATCCGACAGGGAAATGAAAAACTGTTTTTT.